These 26 T cell receptor beta chains originate from one sample sequenced in a study of T cells in Graves' hyperthyroidism and ophthalmopathy. The CDR3 regions of TCR beta were amplified from RNA transcripts. A set of HTBI primers served as the primers for a first-round RT-PCR of the TCR CDR3. TCRdb re-derived calls from the multiplex PCR reads in MiXCR, one entry per CDR3 protein. The sample consists of 300,000 to 350,000 distinct CDR3 sequences, 18% of them appearing once. Sequenced: blood. The receptors were gathered from a woman between 45 and 65 years old with Graves' hyperthyroidism.

At least ten counts were recorded for this clonotype. The genes are TRBV2 and TRBJ1-1, with a weak D call TRBD1 (5 bases). The V and J ends lost 0 bases and 13 bases respectively, with 15 bases between them. Germline V gene lookup returns CDR1 SNHLY and CDR2 FYNNEI. The CDR3 covers 13 residues. The CDR3 protein is CASSEAERTPHFF. Here the CDR3 DNA reads TGTGCCAGCAGTGAAGCGGAGAGGACACCTCATTTCTTT.

The J gene is TRBJ1-1, the V gene TRBV6-1, with a tentative D call TRBD1 (6 bases). The CDR3 is made up of 14 amino acids. From germline, CDR1 is MNHNS and CDR2 SASEGT. V lost 5 bases and J lost 4, with 14 bases in between. The CDR3 protein is CASSPASGATEAFF. In nucleotides, the CDR3 is TGTGCCAGCAGTCCCGCATCAGGGGCCACTGAAGCTTTCTTT.

In this sample, this clonotype turned up many times. V and J are TRBV3-1 and TRBJ2-2; D is possibly TRBD2 (5 bases). Trimming took off 4 bases at V and 2 bases at J, with 8 bases between the two ends. Per germline, CDR1 LGHDT and CDR2 YNNKEL (reference sequence). This CDR3 contains 14 residues. The CDR3 is CASSRGPNTGELFF. The CDR3 coding sequence is TGTGCCAGCAGCCGAGGGCCCAACACCGGGGAGCTGTTTTTT.

This clonotype was counted at least ten times. This chain connects TRBV10-3 to TRBJ1-1; D gene ambiguous. The V end lost 6 bases, the J end lost 5 bases, and 13 bases lay between the germline ends. CDR1 and CDR2 from the germline V gene are ENHRY and SYGVKD. This CDR3 has 13 amino acids. The CDR3 sequence is CAIRPPEITEAFF. DNA for the CDR3: TGTGCCATCAGACCCCCGGAGATTACTGAAGCTTTCTTT.

This clonotype was observed a handful of times. V and J are TRBV5-1 and TRBJ2-3, with TRBD1 identical over 9 bases. The CDR3 runs to 14 residues. V shed 4 bases and J 5 bases; nucleotides not matched to a gene: 5. Germline V CDR1 and CDR2: SGHRS, YFSETQ. The CDR3 reads CASSGGQGGDTQYF. In DNA, the CDR3 is TGCGCCAGCAGCGGGGGACAGGGCGGAGATACGCAGTATTTT.

A few counts support this clonotype. V and J are TRBV10-2 and TRBJ1-3; TRBD1 might be the D (5 bases). Trimming took off 4 bases at V and 0 bases at J, with 10 bases between the two ends. There are 15 residues in the CDR3. CDR1 and CDR2 (germline): WSHSY, SAAADI. In nucleotides, the CDR3 is TGCGCCAGCAGTGGGGACCGCAACTCTGGAAACACCATATATTTT. Amino acids: CASSGDRNSGNTIYF.

This clonotype was counted ten times or more. This chain joins TRBV7-2 and TRBJ1-3; D ambiguous. The CDR3 runs 16 residues. Looked up from germline, CDR1 is SGHTA and CDR2 is FQGNSA. The V end lost 5 bases, the J end lost 0 bases, and 14 bases lay between the germline ends. CDR3 in amino acids: CASSLGPIDSGNTIYF. The CDR3 DNA reads TGTGCCAGCAGCCTCGGCCCCATAGACTCTGGAAACACCATATATTTT. Combining the CDR3 with reference TRBV7-2 and TRBJ1-3 gives the whole variable domain GAGVSQSPSNKVTEKGKDVELRCDPISGHTALYWYRQSLGQGLEFLIYFQGNSAPDKSGLPSDRFSAERTGGSVSTLTIQRTQQEDSAVYLCASSLGPIDSGNTIYFGEGSWLTVV.

CDR3 amino acids: CASRTMGLAETQYF. CDR3 coding DNA: TGTGCCAGCCGAACGATGGGACTAGCGGAGACCCAGTACTTC. V and J are TRBV27 and TRBJ2-5, with 10 bases fitting TRBD2. The CDR3 is 14 residues long. V dropped 8 bases and J dropped 5; count of bases not matched to a gene: 8. Germline V lookup: CDR1 MNHEY, CDR2 SMNVEV (reference sequence).

This clonotype was seen many times. The rearrangement uses TRBV6-2 or TRBV6-3 and TRBJ2-1; 14 bases map to TRBD2. Germline lookup yields CDR1 MNHEY and CDR2 SVGEGT. The V gene end was trimmed by 5 bases and the J gene end by 7 bases; junction bases not matched to a gene: 1. The length of the CDR3 is 14 residues. The CDR3 sequence is CASSRTSGGNEQFF. For the CDR3, the DNA is TGTGCCAGCAGTCGGACTAGCGGGGGGAATGAGCAGTTCTTC.

In this sample, this clonotype turned up a few times. The rearrangement uses TRBV14 and TRBJ2-1; D gene unclear. V lost 1 base and J lost 9, with 4 bases in between. Per the germline V gene, CDR1 is SGHDN and CDR2 is FVKESK. There are 11 residues in the CDR3. CDR3 protein: CASSQGAEQFF. The DNA of the CDR3 is TGTGCCAGCAGCCAAGGGGCTGAGCAGTTCTTC.

This clonotype was counted ten times or more. The chain joins TRBV28 to TRBJ2-7, with TRBD2 matching 8 bases. In germline, CDR1 is MDHEN, CDR2 SYDVKM. The CDR3 sequence is 13 residues long. J was trimmed by 4 bases and V by 6 bases; bases with no gene match: 5. The CDR3 loop reads CASSTSGFYEQYF. The DNA for the CDR3 is TGTGCCAGCAGCACTAGCGGATTTTACGAGCAGTACTTC.

This clonotype was counted a few times. This chain uses TRBV6-1 with TRBJ1-2; weak D call: TRBD1 (5 bases). The CDR3 has 15 amino acids. Per germline, CDR1 MNHNS and CDR2 SASEGT. The V end was cut by 6 bases, the J end by 8 bases, with 22 bases between. The CDR3 spells CASRAKVTGSGGYTF. CDR3 DNA sequence: TGTGCCAGCAGGGCCAAAGTAACAGGCTCTGGGGGCTACACCTTC.

On this clonotype: This may stem from a read error, because a much larger clone lies one nucleotide away. The rearrangement joins TRBV20-1 to TRBJ2-4; 10 positions agree with TRBD2. The CDR3 sequence is 14 residues long. Unmatched junction bases numbered 7, after V lost 3 bases and J lost 8 bases. CDR1 and CDR2 from the germline V gene are DFQATT and SNEGSKA (reference sequence). The DNA for the CDR3 is TGCAGTGCTAGTCTAGCGGGAGCGAAAGACATTCAGTACTTC. It specifies CSASLAGAKDIQYF.

With regard to this clonotype: The junction departs from the called germline gene at one end, perhaps through a read error. The chain uses TRBV6-1 and TRBJ2-3; TRBD2 might be the D (5 bases). The germline CDR1 and CDR2 sequences are MNHNS and SASEGT. The CDR3 sequence is 15 residues long. The CDR3 loop is CAGRATSKNVDTQYF. For the CDR3, the DNA is TGTGCCGGCAGAGCCACTAGTAAAAACGTTGATACGCAGTATTTT.

This clonotype has ten or more counts. V usage is TRBV6-2 or TRBV6-3 and J usage is TRBJ2-3, with TRBD1 identical over 9 bases. CDR1 and CDR2 (germline): MNHEY, SVGEGT. V lost 2 bases to trimming and J lost 4 bases; unmatched junction nucleotides: 4. The CDR3 is 15 amino acids. The CDR3 reads CASSYGGQGADTQYF. The CDR3 nucleotides read TGTGCCAGCAGTTACGGGGGACAGGGCGCAGATACGCAGTATTTT.

This clonotype has more than one count but fewer than ten. This chain uses TRBV7-2 with TRBJ2-1; 9 bases map to TRBD1. Germline CDR1 and CDR2: SGHTA and FQGNSA. This CDR3 is built from 15 residues. V dropped 5 bases and J dropped 1; count of bases not matched to a gene: 3. CDR3 DNA: TGTGCCAGCAGCCGGGACAGGGATTCCTACAATGAGCAGTTCTTC. Encoded protein: CASSRDRDSYNEQFF.

This clonotype has only a few counts. V and J are TRBV9 and TRBJ1-1; 11 nucleotides match TRBD1. This CDR3 contains 15 residues. The germline gives CDR1 SGDLS, CDR2 YYNGEE. Germline trimming cut 1 base from V and 10 bases from J; bases unmatched to any gene: 9. The CDR3 loop is CASSVTMDRGRSAFF. CDR3 coding DNA: TGTGCCAGCAGCGTAACCATGGACAGGGGGCGGTCAGCTTTCTTT.

The sample holds many counts of this clonotype. The chain has TRBV12-3 or TRBV12-4 and TRBJ1-1; possible D gene TRBD1, 5 bases. This CDR3 is built from 11 residues. The V gene lost 6 bases and the J gene lost 10 bases, with 12 bases spanning the gap. The CDR3 is CASRGGHGAFF. CDR3 DNA sequence: TGTGCCAGCAGGGGGGGTCACGGAGCTTTCTTT.

This clonotype occurred many times. This chain links TRBV11-2 with TRBJ2-3; 10 nucleotides line up with TRBD2. With 3 bases clipped from V and 5 bases from J, the junction kept 8 bases outside the gene matches. This CDR3 comprises 16 residues. The germline gives CDR1 SGHAT, CDR2 FQNNGV. CDR3 protein: CASSFWGTSVEDTQYF. In DNA form, the CDR3 reads TGTGCCAGCAGCTTTTGGGGGACTAGCGTGGAAGATACGCAGTATTTT.

This clonotype was seen ten or more times. This chain connects TRBV13 to TRBJ2-5, with D tentatively TRBD2 (7 bases). V lost 6 bases, J lost 5 bases, and 16 bases lay in between. This CDR3 has 14 amino acids. Germline V gives CDR1 PRHDT, CDR2 FYEKMQ (reference sequence). CDR3 DNA: TGTGCCAGCAGTTTGGGGGGGGGCCGCGAGACCCAGTACTTC. Its protein product is CASSLGGGRETQYF.

This clonotype was counted ten times or more. This chain joins TRBV2 and TRBJ1-1; D possibly corresponds to TRBD1 (5 bases). CDR3 length: 14 amino acids. Germline V gene sequence: CDR1 SNHLY, CDR2 FYNNEI. V was trimmed by 7 bases and J by 4 bases, leaving 16 bases between them. This CDR3 reads CASTRDGGLTEAFF. CDR3 nucleotides: TGTGCCAGCACCCGCGACGGGGGACTCACTGAAGCTTTCTTT. Variable domain in full (rest from reference TRBV2 and TRBJ1-1): EPEVTQTPSHQVTQMGQEVILRCVPISNHLYFYWYRQILGQKVEFLVSFYNNEISEKSEIFDDQFSVERPDGSNFTLKIRSTKLEDSAMYFCASTRDGGLTEAFFGQGTRLTVV.

Note on this clonotype: At one of its ends the junction is not consistent with the germline gene, which may arise from a read error. The DNA for the CDR3 is TGTGCCAGCAGCCCCGGGACCGCTGTTTCAACCCTCCACTTT. It specifies CASSPGTAVSTLHF. The V and J genes are TRBV27 and TRBJ1-6; D is perhaps TRBD1 (5 bases). Germline CDR1 MNHEY, CDR2 SMNVEV (reference sequence). This CDR3 has 14 amino acids.

The chain combines TRBV12-3 or TRBV12-4 with TRBJ1-6; possible D gene TRBD1, 6 bases. Trimming shortened V by 9 bases and J by 6 bases, and 9 bases separated the two germline ends. This CDR3 has 12 residues. The CDR3, as DNA: TGTGCCAGTAACAGGGTTAATTCACCCCTCCACTTT. It yields the protein CASNRVNSPLHF.

This clonotype was counted between two and nine times. The rearrangement uses TRBV11-2 and TRBJ2-1, with 7 bases aligning to TRBD2. The J segment lost 8 bases and the V segment lost 5 bases, leaving 12 bases of the junction unmatched. This CDR3 is built from 15 residues. Germline CDR1 is SGHAT and CDR2 is FQNNGV. The CDR3 loop reads CASSPGLVVIDEQFF. The DNA of the CDR3 is TGTGCCAGCAGCCCTGGACTAGTAGTAATCGATGAGCAGTTCTTC.

This clonotype was counted ten times or more. The chain joins TRBV12-3 or TRBV12-4 to TRBJ2-3; 10 positions match TRBD1. The CDR3 totals 15 residues. J gave up 5 bases and V 5 bases, and 7 bases lay outside the gene matches. CDR3 sequence reads: CASSPAGQGLDTQYF. The CDR3 region has the DNA TGTGCCAGCAGTCCCGCGGGACAGGGGTTAGATACGCAGTATTTT.

This clonotype was seen repeatedly, ten times or more. The rearrangement joins TRBV6-1 to TRBJ1-5; D gene uncertain. This CDR3 comprises 16 residues. Trimming pared 1 base from V and 1 base from J, leaving 11 bases between. CDR1 and CDR2 (germline): MNHNS, SASEGT. Here the CDR3 reads CASSEGVVGSNQPQHF. The CDR3 bases are TGTGCCAGCAGTGAAGGAGTTGTTGGCAGCAATCAGCCCCAGCATTTT.